This entry is about one TCR beta chain. This sample stems from a study of cytomegalovirus exposure and HLA in healthy donors. PCR used 60 Vbeta primers and 13 Jbeta primers. TCRdb's copy holds only in-frame clones and misses some; the assay was immunoSEQ multiplex PCR. The profile shows about 75,000 clones, 70% to 85% of them singletons. Sequenced: PBMCs. The clonotype comes from a man aged 70 or older in good health and CMV-seropositive.

CDR3 sequence reads: CASSEDRAKNIQYF. DNA of the CDR3: TGCGCCAGCAGCGAGGACAGGGCCAAAAACATTCAGTACTTC. The rearrangement links TRBV5-1 to TRBJ2-4; 7 positions agree with TRBD1. CDR3 length: 14 amino acids. J gave up 1 base and V 4 bases, and 2 bases lay outside the gene matches. CDR1 is SGHRS, CDR2 YFSETQ, per germline. Looking up the rest from reference TRBV5-1 and TRBJ2-4 gives the full variable domain: KAGVTQTPRYLIKTRGQQVTLSCSPISGHRSVSWYQQTPGQGLQFLFEYFSETQRNKGNFPGRFSGRQFSNSRSEMNVSTLELGDSALYLCASSEDRAKNIQYFGAGTRLSVL.